This entry lists 22 T cell receptor beta chains sequenced from one sample in a study of CD8 T cells in Susac syndrome. An amount of RNA that ranged from roughly 0.5 to 1 ug was reverse transcribed with random hexamers. TCRdb re-analysed the immunoSEQ multiplex PCR reads in MiXCR, keeping a single row per CDR3 protein. The sample carries about 130,000 distinct CDR3 sequences, over 85% recorded once. Material: CD8+ T cells from PBMCs. All receptors come from a human donor with Susac syndrome.

This chain joins TRBV12-3 or TRBV12-4 and TRBJ1-1; TRBD1 aligns across 7 bases. The V gene end was trimmed by 6 bases and the J gene end by 6 bases; junction bases not matched to a gene: 7. CDR3 size: 13 residues. The CDR3 region is CASRQGSLAEAFF. The CDR3 DNA is TGTGCCAGCAGACAGGGGAGTTTAGCTGAAGCTTTCTTT.

This clonotype was recorded a few times. The chain couples TRBV6-1 to TRBJ1-1; tentative D call: TRBD1 (5 bases). V lost 6 bases and J lost 0, with 17 bases in between. This CDR3 spans 16 amino acids. Germline CDR1 and CDR2: MNHNS and SASEGT. In DNA, the CDR3 is TGTGCCAGCAGCCCCGGGGGGACCGACTTGAACACTGAAGCTTTCTTT. This gives the protein CASSPGGTDLNTEAFF.

J is TRBJ2-5 and V is TRBV6-2 or TRBV6-3; 7 positions agree with TRBD1. V trimming: 5 bases; J trimming: 3 bases; junction bases outside the gene matches: 12. The CDR3 has 16 residues. Germline V gene data show CDR1 as MNHEY and CDR2 as SVGEGT. CDR3 in amino acids: CASSLPPGTAEETQYF. The CDR3 nucleotides are TGTGCCAGCAGTCTTCCCCCCGGGACAGCAGAAGAGACCCAGTACTTC.

V gene TRBV7-2 combines with J gene TRBJ2-1, with 9 bases lining up with TRBD2. Germline V CDR1 and CDR2: SGHTA, FQGNSA. The V segment lost 1 base and the J segment 2 bases; nucleotides outside the gene matches: 12. There are 19 residues in the CDR3. This chain's CDR3 is CASSLGLAGGAGTYNEQFF. CDR3 DNA sequence: TGTGCCAGCAGCTTAGGTTTGGCGGGAGGGGCTGGCACCTACAATGAGCAGTTCTTC. The variable domain in full, completed from reference TRBV7-2 and TRBJ2-1, reads GAGVSQSPSNKVTEKGKDVELRCDPISGHTALYWYRQSLGQGLEFLIYFQGNSAPDKSGLPSDRFSAERTGGSVSTLTIQRTQQEDSAVYLCASSLGLAGGAGTYNEQFFGPGTRLTVL.

This chain connects TRBV5-1 to TRBJ2-7; D not resolved. The CDR3 consists of 13 residues. Trimming took off 1 base at V and 2 bases at J, with 7 bases between the two ends. Germline lookup yields CDR1 SGHRS and CDR2 YFSETQ. CDR3 sequence reads: CASSLSQTYEQYF. DNA of the CDR3: TGCGCCAGCAGCTTGAGCCAGACCTACGAGCAGTACTTC. Complete variable domain (other parts from reference TRBV5-1 and TRBJ2-7): KAGVTQTPRYLIKTRGQQVTLSCSPISGHRSVSWYQQTPGQGLQFLFEYFSETQRNKGNFPGRFSGRQFSNSRSEMNVSTLELGDSALYLCASSLSQTYEQYFGPGTRLTVT.

The chain combines TRBV4-3 with TRBJ2-6; unclear D gene. Germline CDR1 LGHNA, CDR2 YSLEER. The CDR3 runs to 13 residues. V was trimmed by 0 bases and J by 10 bases, leaving 7 bases between them. CDR3 region: CASSQDIDNVLTF. The DNA of the CDR3 is TGCGCCAGCAGCCAAGATATTGATAACGTCCTGACTTTC.

This clonotype has a handful of counts. The junction departs from the called germline gene at one end, perhaps through a read error. This sequence joins TRBV29-1 and TRBJ1-1; D is possibly TRBD1 (6 bases). The CDR3 sequence is 12 residues long. From germline, CDR1 is SQVTM and CDR2 ANQGSEA. The DNA for the CDR3 is TGCAGCGTTTGGGGAGGGGACACTGAAGCTTTTTTT. Translated, it gives CSVWGGDTEAFF.

The chain employs TRBV20-1 and TRBJ1-6; 8 bases match TRBD1. The CDR3 contains 15 residues. The V gene end was trimmed by 3 bases and the J gene end by 10 bases; junction bases not matched to a gene: 11. The germline V gene encodes CDR1 DFQATT and CDR2 SNEGSKA (reference sequence). This CDR3 reads CSASYTQGAGSPLHF. The CDR3 DNA reads TGCAGTGCTAGTTATACCCAGGGGGCCGGCTCACCCCTCCACTTT.

This clonotype was detected a few times. The V and J genes are TRBV6-2 or TRBV6-3 and TRBJ2-7, with a tentative D call TRBD1 (6 bases). Looked up from germline, CDR1 is MNHEY and CDR2 is SVGEGT. Deletions cut 4 bases from V and 1 base from J, with 8 bases between. The CDR3 has 13 residues. Here the CDR3 DNA reads TGTGCCAGCAGTTTCGGACAGTCCTACGAGCAGTACTTC. This codes for CASSFGQSYEQYF.

V gene TRBV4-1 combines with J gene TRBJ2-7; D is undetermined. This CDR3 contains 13 residues. Trimming took off 0 bases at V and 3 bases at J, with 6 bases between the two ends. Germline loops: CDR1 MGHRA, CDR2 YSYEKL. The DNA of the CDR3 is TGCGCCAGCAGCCAAGATACCGACTACGAGCAGTACTTC. This encodes CASSQDTDYEQYF.

The chain uses TRBV4-1 and TRBJ2-5, with 8 bases fitting TRBD2. With 4 bases clipped from V and 1 base from J, the junction kept 11 bases outside the gene matches. Looked up from germline, CDR1 is MGHRA and CDR2 is YSYEKL. This CDR3 has 17 amino acids. DNA for the CDR3: TGCGCCAGCAGCCTCTCCAGAACTAGCGGATTCCAAGAGACCCAGTACTTC. Translating gives CASSLSRTSGFQETQYF.

This chain uses TRBV27 with TRBJ2-1, with D uncertain. This CDR3 comprises 13 residues. From germline, CDR1 is MNHEY and CDR2 SMNVEV (reference sequence). The V end was cut by 5 bases, the J end by 7 bases, with 12 bases between. The CDR3 protein is CASSPNPNNEQFF. CDR3 coding DNA: TGTGCCAGCAGTCCAAACCCCAATAATGAGCAGTTCTTC.

To note about this clonotype: One end of the junction is discordant with germline, which a read error may explain. The rearrangement links TRBV7-7 to TRBJ1-1, with D tentatively TRBD1 (5 bases). This CDR3 has 17 amino acids. In germline, CDR1 is SSHAT, CDR2 FNYEAQ (reference sequence). The CDR3 reads CASSPYSGLGGGTEAFF. CDR3 DNA sequence: TGTGCTAGCAGCCCATACTCAGGGTTGGGGGGAGGCACTGAAGCTTTCTTT.

This sequence joins TRBV9 and TRBJ2-1, with 10 bases lining up with TRBD2. Germline V gene lookup returns CDR1 SGDLS and CDR2 YYNGEE. The J segment lost 9 bases and the V segment lost 0 bases, leaving 9 bases of the junction unmatched. The CDR3 contains 16 residues. The DNA of the CDR3 is TGTGCCAGCAGCGTAGGTAGCGGGGGGCCGATAGGTGAGCAGTTCTTC. Protein: CASSVGSGGPIGEQFF.

This chain joins TRBV24-1 and TRBJ2-3; possibly TRBD2 for D (6 bases). V was trimmed by 7 bases and J by 0 bases, leaving 7 bases between them. This CDR3 region has 13 residues. Germline CDR1 is KGHDR and CDR2 is SFDVKD. CDR3 residues: CATRGTSTDTQYF. CDR3 coding DNA: TGTGCCACCAGAGGGACTAGCACAGATACGCAGTATTTT.

This chain connects TRBV28 to TRBJ2-5; 9 bases match TRBD2. Looked up from germline, CDR1 is MDHEN and CDR2 is SYDVKM. The CDR3 has 16 amino acids. V lost 3 bases to trimming and J lost 4 bases; unmatched junction nucleotides: 9. CDR3 sequence reads: CASSFFSGGEGETQYF. For the CDR3, the DNA is TGTGCCAGCAGTTTCTTTAGCGGGGGAGAAGGAGAGACCCAGTACTTC. Full variable domain (missing parts from reference TRBV28 and TRBJ2-5): DVKVTQSSRYLVKRTGEKVFLECVQDMDHENMFWYRQDPGLGLRLIYFSYDVKMKEKGDIPEGYSVSREKKERFSLILESASTNQTSMYLCASSFFSGGEGETQYFGPGTRLLVL.

The J gene is TRBJ1-5, the V gene TRBV6-2 or TRBV6-3; no reliable D call. Trimming pared 7 bases from V and 3 bases from J, leaving 13 bases between. The germline V gene encodes CDR1 MNHEY and CDR2 SVGEGT. The CDR3 spans 14 residues. The CDR3 loop is CASTTIGPNQPQHF. CDR3 nucleotides: TGTGCCAGCACCACAATAGGGCCCAATCAGCCCCAGCATTTT.

The V call is TRBV7-9, the J call TRBJ2-7; no definite D call. V lost 1 base to trimming and J lost 0 bases, with 7 bases between them. There are 14 residues in the CDR3. Germline CDR1 is SEHNR and CDR2 is FQNEAQ (reference sequence). CDR3 nucleotide sequence: TGTGCCAGCAGCTTAGTGGGCAACTCCTACGAGCAGTACTTC. It encodes CASSLVGNSYEQYF.

The V gene is TRBV29-1, the J gene TRBJ1-2; 7 positions match TRBD1. V lost 3 bases and J lost 4; bases outside the gene matches: 11. The CDR3 spans 15 residues. Germline CDR1 reads SQVTM; CDR2 reads ANQGSEA. DNA for the CDR3: TGCAGCGTTGAGTCCCGGGACAGATTCCTCTATGGCTACACCTTC. It encodes CSVESRDRFLYGYTF.

The rearrangement uses TRBV7-9 and TRBJ2-7, with TRBD2 identical over 8 bases. V shed 2 bases, J shed 4 bases, and the junction held 10 bases outside the gene matches. This CDR3 comprises 16 residues. CDR1 and CDR2 (germline): SEHNR, FQNEAQ (reference sequence). In DNA, the CDR3 is TGTGCCAGCAGCTTATCCAGCGGGAGATATCTGTACGAGCAGTACTTC. It is translated as CASSLSSGRYLYEQYF.

The chain carries TRBV3-1 and TRBJ2-2, with unresolved D. V was trimmed by 1 base and J by 2 bases, leaving 17 bases between them. The CDR3 is made up of 18 amino acids. CDR1 and CDR2 (germline): LGHDT, YNNKEL (reference sequence). The CDR3 spells CASSQVGLGRRNTGELFF. In nucleotides, the CDR3 is TGTGCCAGCAGCCAAGTAGGCTTAGGACGCCGTAACACCGGGGAGCTGTTTTTT.

The V call is TRBV24-1, the J call TRBJ2-3, with D possibly being TRBD2 (6 bases). Germline values: CDR1 KGHDR, CDR2 SFDVKD. The CDR3 extends over 15 amino acids. V shed 5 bases and J shed 2 bases, with 13 bases lying between them. The CDR3 sequence is CATSARDFHTDTQYF. CDR3 coding DNA: TGTGCCACCAGTGCGAGGGACTTCCACACAGATACGCAGTATTTT.